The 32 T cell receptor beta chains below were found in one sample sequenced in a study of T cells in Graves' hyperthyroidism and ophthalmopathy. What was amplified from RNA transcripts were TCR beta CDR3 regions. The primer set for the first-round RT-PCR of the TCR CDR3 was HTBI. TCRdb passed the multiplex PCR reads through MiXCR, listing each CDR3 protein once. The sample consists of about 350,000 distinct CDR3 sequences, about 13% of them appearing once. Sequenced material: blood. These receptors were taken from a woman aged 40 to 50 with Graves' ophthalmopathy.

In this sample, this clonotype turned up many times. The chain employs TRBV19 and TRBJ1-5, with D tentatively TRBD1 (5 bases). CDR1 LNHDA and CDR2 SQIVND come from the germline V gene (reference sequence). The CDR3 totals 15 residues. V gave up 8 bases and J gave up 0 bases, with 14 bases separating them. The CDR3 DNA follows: TGTGCCAGTCGTCGTATGACAGTTAGCAATCAGCCCCAGCATTTT. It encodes CASRRMTVSNQPQHF.

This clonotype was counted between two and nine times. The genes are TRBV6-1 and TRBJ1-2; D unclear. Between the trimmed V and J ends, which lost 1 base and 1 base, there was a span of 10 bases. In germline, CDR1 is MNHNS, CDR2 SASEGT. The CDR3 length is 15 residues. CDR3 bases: TGTGCCAGCAGTGAAGAGAGGGTGGGTAACTATGGCTACACCTTC. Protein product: CASSEERVGNYGYTF.

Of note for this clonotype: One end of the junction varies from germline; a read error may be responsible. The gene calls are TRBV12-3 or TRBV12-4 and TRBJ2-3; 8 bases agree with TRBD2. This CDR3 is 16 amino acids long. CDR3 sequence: CAISESSGGSTDTQYF. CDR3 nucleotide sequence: TGTGCCATCAGTGAGTCAAGCGGGGGTAGCACAGATACGCAGTATTTT.

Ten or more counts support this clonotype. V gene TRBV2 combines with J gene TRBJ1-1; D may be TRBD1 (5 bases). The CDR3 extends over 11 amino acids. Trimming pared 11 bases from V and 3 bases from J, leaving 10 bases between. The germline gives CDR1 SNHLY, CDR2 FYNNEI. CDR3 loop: CARRGDTEAFF. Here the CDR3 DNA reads TGTGCCCGCCGGGGGGACACTGAAGCTTTCTTT. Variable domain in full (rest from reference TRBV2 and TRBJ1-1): EPEVTQTPSHQVTQMGQEVILRCVPISNHLYFYWYRQILGQKVEFLVSFYNNEISEKSEIFDDQFSVERPDGSNFTLKIRSTKLEDSAMYFCARRGDTEAFFGQGTRLTVV.

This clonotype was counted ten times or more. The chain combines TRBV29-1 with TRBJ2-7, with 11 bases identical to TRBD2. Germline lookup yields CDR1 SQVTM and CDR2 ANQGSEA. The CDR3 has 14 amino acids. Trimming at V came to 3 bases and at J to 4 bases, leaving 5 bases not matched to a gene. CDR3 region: CSVEGASGGYEQYF. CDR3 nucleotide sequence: TGCAGCGTTGAGGGGGCTAGCGGGGGGTACGAGCAGTACTTC.

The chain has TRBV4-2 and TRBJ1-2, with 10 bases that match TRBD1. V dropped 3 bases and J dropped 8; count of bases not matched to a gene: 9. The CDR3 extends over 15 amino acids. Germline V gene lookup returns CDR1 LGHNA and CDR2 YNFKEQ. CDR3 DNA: TGTGCCAGCAGCCAGCCGGGACAGGGGTGGTTAGGCTACACCTTC. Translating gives CASSQPGQGWLGYTF.

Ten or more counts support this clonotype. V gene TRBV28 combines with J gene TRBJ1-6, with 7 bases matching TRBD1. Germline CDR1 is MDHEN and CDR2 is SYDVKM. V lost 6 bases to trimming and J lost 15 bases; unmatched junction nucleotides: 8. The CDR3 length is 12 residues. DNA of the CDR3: TGTGCCAGCAGCGTTCCAGGGGGACGCCTCCACTTT. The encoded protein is CASSVPGGRLHF.

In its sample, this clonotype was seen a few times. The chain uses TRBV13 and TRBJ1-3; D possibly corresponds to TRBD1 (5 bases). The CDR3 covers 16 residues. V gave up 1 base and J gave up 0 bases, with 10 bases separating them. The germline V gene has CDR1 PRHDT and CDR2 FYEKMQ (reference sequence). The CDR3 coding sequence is TGTGCCAGCAGCTTAGAGGGGTCTCTCTCTGGAAACACCATATATTTT. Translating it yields CASSLEGSLSGNTIYF.

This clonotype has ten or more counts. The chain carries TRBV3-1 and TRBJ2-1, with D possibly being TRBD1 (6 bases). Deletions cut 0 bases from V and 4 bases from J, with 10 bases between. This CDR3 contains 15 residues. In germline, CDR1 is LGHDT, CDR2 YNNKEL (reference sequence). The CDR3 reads CASSQDMRGYNEQFF. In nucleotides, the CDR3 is TGTGCCAGCAGCCAAGATATGAGGGGGTACAATGAGCAGTTCTTC.

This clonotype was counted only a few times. The CDR3 coding sequence is TGTGCCATCACCTTTAGGGACGGCTACGAGCAGTACTTC. This codes for CAITFRDGYEQYF. This sequence joins TRBV10-3 and TRBJ2-7; D tentatively fits TRBD1 or TRBD2 (5 bases each). V lost 7 bases and J lost 3, with 13 bases in between. The CDR3 covers 13 residues. Germline CDR1 ENHRY, CDR2 SYGVKD.

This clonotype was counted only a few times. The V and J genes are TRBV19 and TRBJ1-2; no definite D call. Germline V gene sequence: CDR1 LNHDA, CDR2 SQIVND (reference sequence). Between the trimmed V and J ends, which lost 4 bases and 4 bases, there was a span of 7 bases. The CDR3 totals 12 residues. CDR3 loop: CASSRNGYGYTF. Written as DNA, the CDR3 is TGTGCCAGTAGTAGGAATGGCTATGGCTACACCTTC.

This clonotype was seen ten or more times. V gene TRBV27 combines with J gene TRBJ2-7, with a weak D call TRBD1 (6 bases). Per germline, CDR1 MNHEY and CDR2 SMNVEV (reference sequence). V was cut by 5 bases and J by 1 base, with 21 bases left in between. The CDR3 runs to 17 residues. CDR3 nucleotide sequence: TGTGCCAGCAGTCCGTATGAACAGGGCACCCAGTCCTACGAGCAGTACTTC. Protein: CASSPYEQGTQSYEQYF.

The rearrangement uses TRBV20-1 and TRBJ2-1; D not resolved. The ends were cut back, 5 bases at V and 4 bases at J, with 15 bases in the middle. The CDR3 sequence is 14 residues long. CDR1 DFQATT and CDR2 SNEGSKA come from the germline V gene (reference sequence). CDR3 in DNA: TGCAGTGCTGTAGGGCCGGCGACGTACAATGAGCAGTTCTTC. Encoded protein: CSAVGPATYNEQFF.

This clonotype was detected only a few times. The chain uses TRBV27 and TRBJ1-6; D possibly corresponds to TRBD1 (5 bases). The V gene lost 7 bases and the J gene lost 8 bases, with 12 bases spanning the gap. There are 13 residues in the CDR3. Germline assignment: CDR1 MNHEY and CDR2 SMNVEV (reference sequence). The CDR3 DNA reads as TGTGCCAGCACAACAGGAGGGCATTCACCCCTCCACTTT. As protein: CASTTGGHSPLHF.

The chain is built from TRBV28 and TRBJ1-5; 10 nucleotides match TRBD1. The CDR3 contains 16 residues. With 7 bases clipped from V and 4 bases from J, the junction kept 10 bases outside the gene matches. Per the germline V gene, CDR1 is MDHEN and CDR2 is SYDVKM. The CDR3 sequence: CASNAGQGFGNQPQHF. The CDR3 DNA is TGTGCCAGCAATGCGGGACAGGGGTTCGGAAATCAGCCCCAGCATTTT.

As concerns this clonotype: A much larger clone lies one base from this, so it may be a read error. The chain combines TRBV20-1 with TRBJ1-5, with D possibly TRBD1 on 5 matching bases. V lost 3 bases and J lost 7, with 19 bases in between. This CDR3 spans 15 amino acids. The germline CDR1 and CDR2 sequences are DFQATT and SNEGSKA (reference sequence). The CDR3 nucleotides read TGCAGTGCTAGCCCCCTACCACAGGTTTACCAGCCCCAGCATTTT. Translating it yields CSASPLPQVYQPQHF.

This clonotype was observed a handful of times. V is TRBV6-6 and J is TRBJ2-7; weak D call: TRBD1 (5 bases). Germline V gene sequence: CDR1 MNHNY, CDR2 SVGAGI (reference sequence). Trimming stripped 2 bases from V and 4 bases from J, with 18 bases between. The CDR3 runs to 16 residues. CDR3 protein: CASSYRRQGSYYEQYF. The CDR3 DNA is TGTGCCAGCAGTTACAGGCGTCAGGGATCTTATTACGAGCAGTACTTC.

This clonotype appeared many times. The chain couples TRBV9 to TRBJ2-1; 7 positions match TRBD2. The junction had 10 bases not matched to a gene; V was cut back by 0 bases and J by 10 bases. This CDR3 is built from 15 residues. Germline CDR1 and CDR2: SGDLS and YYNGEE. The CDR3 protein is CASSVGGRAWGEQFF. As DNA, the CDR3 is TGTGCCAGCAGCGTAGGGGGGAGGGCCTGGGGAGAGCAGTTCTTC.

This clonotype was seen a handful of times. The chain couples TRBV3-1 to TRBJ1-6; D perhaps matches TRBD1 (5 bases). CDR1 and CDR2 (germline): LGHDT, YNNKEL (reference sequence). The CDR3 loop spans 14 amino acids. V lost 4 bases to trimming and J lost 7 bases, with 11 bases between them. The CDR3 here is CASSLRETNSPLHF. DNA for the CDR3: TGTGCCAGCAGCCTCAGGGAAACGAATTCACCCCTCCACTTT.

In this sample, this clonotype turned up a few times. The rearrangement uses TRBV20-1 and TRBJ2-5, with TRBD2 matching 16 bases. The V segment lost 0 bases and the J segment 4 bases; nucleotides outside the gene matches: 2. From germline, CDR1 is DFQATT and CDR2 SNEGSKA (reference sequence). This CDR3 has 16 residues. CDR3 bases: TGCAGTGCTAGAGATGGGACTAGCGGGGGGGCAGAGACCCAGTACTTC. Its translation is CSARDGTSGGAETQYF.

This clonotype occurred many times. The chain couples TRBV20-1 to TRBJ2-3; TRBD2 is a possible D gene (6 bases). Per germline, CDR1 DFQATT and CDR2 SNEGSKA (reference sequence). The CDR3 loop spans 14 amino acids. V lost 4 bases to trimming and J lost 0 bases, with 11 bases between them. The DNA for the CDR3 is TGCAGTGCTAACACCGCGGGGAGCACAGATACGCAGTATTTT. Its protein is CSANTAGSTDTQYF.

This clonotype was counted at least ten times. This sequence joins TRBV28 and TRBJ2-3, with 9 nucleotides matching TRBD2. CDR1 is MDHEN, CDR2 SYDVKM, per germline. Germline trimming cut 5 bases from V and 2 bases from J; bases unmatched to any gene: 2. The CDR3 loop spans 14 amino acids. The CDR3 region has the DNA TGTGCCAGCAGTGCTAGCGGGATCACAGATACGCAGTATTTT. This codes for CASSASGITDTQYF. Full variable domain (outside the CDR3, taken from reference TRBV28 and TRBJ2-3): DVKVTQSSRYLVKRTGEKVFLECVQDMDHENMFWYRQDPGLGLRLIYFSYDVKMKEKGDIPEGYSVSREKKERFSLILESASTNQTSMYLCASSASGITDTQYFGPGTRLTVL.

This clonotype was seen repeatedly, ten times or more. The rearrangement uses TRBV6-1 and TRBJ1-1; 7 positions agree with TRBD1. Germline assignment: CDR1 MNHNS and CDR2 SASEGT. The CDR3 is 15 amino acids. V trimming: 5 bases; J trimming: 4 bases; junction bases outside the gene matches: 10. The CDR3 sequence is CASSTPGGWVTEAFF. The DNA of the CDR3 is TGTGCCAGCAGTACGCCAGGGGGGTGGGTCACTGAAGCTTTCTTT.

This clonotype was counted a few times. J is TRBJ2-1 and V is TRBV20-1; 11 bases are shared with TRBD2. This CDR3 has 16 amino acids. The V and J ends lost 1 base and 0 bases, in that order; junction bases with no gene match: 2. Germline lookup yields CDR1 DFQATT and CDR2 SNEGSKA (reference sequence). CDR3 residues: CSARVAGGSSYNEQFF. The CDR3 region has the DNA TGCAGTGCTAGAGTAGCGGGAGGGAGCTCCTACAATGAGCAGTTCTTC.

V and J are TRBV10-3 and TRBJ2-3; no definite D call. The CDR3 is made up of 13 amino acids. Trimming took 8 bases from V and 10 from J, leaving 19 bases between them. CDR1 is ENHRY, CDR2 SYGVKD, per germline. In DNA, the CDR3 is TGTGCCATCCGAACCCCCCCCCTTAATGCGCAGTATTTT. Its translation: CAIRTPPLNAQYF.

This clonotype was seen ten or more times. As DNA, the CDR3 is TGTGCCAGCAGTGGACTGAAGAACTATGGCTACACCTTC. It specifies CASSGLKNYGYTF. V gene TRBV6-1 combines with J gene TRBJ1-2; D call uncertain. CDR3 length: 13 amino acids. Germline CDR1 MNHNS, CDR2 SASEGT. Trimming shortened V by 4 bases and J by 2 bases, and 8 bases separated the two germline ends.

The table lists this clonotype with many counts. CDR3 amino acids: CASSLVNSLEQYF. In DNA, the CDR3 is TGTGCCAGCAGCTTGGTTAATTCTCTCGAGCAGTACTTC. The chain couples TRBV11-3 to TRBJ2-7; D not resolved. From germline, CDR1 is SGHNT and CDR2 YENEEA. CDR3 length equals 13 residues. V gave up 3 bases and J gave up 6 bases, with 12 bases separating them.

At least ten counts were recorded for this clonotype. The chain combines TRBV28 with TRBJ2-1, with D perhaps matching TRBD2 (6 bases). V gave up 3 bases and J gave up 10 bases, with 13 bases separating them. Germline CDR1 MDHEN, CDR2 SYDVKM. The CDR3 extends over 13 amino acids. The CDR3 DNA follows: TGTGCCAGCAGTTTGGGCGGGAACGGGGAGCAGTTCTTC. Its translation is CASSLGGNGEQFF.

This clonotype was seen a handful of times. CDR3 coding DNA: TGCGCCAGCACCCCTCGGACAGATAACTATGGCTACACCTTC. This sequence encodes CASTPRTDNYGYTF. The chain is built from TRBV5-1 and TRBJ1-2; a weak D match, TRBD1 (6 bases). The V gene's germline CDR1 is SGHRS and CDR2 YFSETQ. Trimming left V 6 bases short and J 1 base short, with 13 bases between. The CDR3 extends over 14 amino acids.

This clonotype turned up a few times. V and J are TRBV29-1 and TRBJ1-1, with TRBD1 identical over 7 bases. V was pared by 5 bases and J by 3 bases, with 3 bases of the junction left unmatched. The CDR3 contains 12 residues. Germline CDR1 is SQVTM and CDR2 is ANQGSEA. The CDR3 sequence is CSVFTGDTEAFF. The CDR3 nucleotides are TGCAGCGTTTTCACAGGGGACACTGAAGCTTTCTTT.

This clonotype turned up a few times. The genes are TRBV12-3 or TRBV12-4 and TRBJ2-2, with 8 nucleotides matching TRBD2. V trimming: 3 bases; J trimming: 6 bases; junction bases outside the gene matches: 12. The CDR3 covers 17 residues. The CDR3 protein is CASSFLMSGSGAGELFF. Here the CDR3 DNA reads TGTGCCAGCAGTTTTCTCATGAGCGGGAGCGGGGCCGGGGAGCTGTTTTTT.

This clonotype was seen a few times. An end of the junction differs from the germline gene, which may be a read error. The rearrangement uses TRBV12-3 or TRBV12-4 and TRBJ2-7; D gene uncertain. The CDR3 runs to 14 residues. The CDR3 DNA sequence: TGTGCCAGCAGTTTTTTGGGTAGCACCTACGAGCAATACTTC. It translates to CASSFLGSTYEQYF.